These 14 T cell receptor beta chains originate from one sample sequenced in a study of T cell responses to AZD1222 COVID-19 vaccine. Produced via immunoSEQ multiplex PCR; TCRdb's table is partial and in-frame only. Found here are fewer than 150,000 clones, approximately 94% of them singletons; the top ten hold more than 4.5%. The sample here was peripheral blood, taken 28 days after the second AZD1222 dose. The receptors were gathered from an adult who received the AZD1222 COVID-19 vaccine.

Written as DNA, the CDR3 is TGTGCCAGCAGTTTGGGAGGCTACACCTTC. Translation: CASSLGGYTF. The chain recombines TRBV12-3 or TRBV12-4 with TRBJ1-2, with D uncertain. V was cut by 3 bases and J by 8 bases, with 4 bases left in between. The CDR3 sequence is 10 residues long.

This chain connects TRBV4-1 to TRBJ1-5; TRBD1 might be the D (5 bases). The V end lost 0 bases, the J end lost 4 bases, and 7 bases lay between the germline ends. The CDR3 covers 14 residues. Germline V gene lookup returns CDR1 MGHRA and CDR2 YSYEKL. The CDR3 spells CASSQDQGNQPQHF. The CDR3 DNA follows: TGCGCCAGCAGCCAAGACCAGGGAAATCAGCCCCAGCATTTT.

This clone came up once. The chain links TRBV10-3 to TRBJ2-7; 9 positions agree with TRBD1. The CDR3 runs to 12 residues. Looked up from germline, CDR1 is ENHRY and CDR2 is SYGVKD. V lost 10 bases, J lost 4 bases, and 5 bases stayed unmatched. The CDR3 spells CATRTGAYEQYF. Here the CDR3 DNA reads TGTGCCACCAGGACAGGGGCTTACGAGCAGTACTTC.

V is TRBV11-2 and J is TRBJ2-7; D unresolved. CDR1 is SGHAT and CDR2 is FQNNGV in the germline V gene. The length of the CDR3 is 13 residues. V lost 1 base and J 6 bases, leaving 10 bases between the germline ends. Written as DNA, the CDR3 is TGTGCCAGCAGCTTAGGGCTTCCTGGCGAGCAGTACTTC. Its protein is CASSLGLPGEQYF.

The chain carries TRBV11-2 and TRBJ1-2; TRBD1 agrees at 7 bases. The CDR3 length is 16 residues. J was trimmed by 4 bases and V by 1 base; bases with no gene match: 9. The germline CDR1 and CDR2 sequences are SGHAT and FQNNGV. The CDR3 here is CASSLVLGTEIYGYTF. CDR3 bases: TGTGCCAGCAGCTTAGTCCTCGGGACAGAGATCTATGGCTACACCTTC. The complete variable domain, with remaining parts taken from reference TRBV11-2 and TRBJ1-2, reads EAGVAQSPRYKIIEKRQSVAFWCNPISGHATLYWYQQILGQGPKLLIQFQNNGVVDDSQLPKDRFSAERLKGVDSTLKIQPAKLEDSAVYLCASSLVLGTEIYGYTFGSGTRLTVV.

The V gene is TRBV27, the J gene TRBJ2-7, with 7 bases matching TRBD1. V lost 5 bases, J lost 2 bases, and 9 bases stayed unmatched. Germline-derived CDR1 and CDR2 are MNHEY and SMNVEV (reference sequence). This CDR3 is 15 amino acids long. This CDR3 reads CASSPMGQRTYEQYF. The DNA for the CDR3 is TGTGCCAGCAGTCCCATGGGACAGAGAACCTACGAGCAGTACTTC.

Here the CDR3 reads CASSGLIGRGQETQYF. DNA for the CDR3: TGTGCCAGCAGTGGGCTAATAGGGCGGGGGCAAGAGACCCAGTACTTC. J is TRBJ2-5 and V is TRBV6-1; 7 bases line up with TRBD2. With V trimmed by 4 bases and J by 2 bases, 10 bases remained unmatched. This CDR3 region has 16 residues. Germline CDR1 reads MNHNS; CDR2 reads SASEGT.

V usage is TRBV7-6 and J usage is TRBJ1-1; D might be TRBD1 (6 bases). The CDR3 runs 15 residues. V lost 0 bases to trimming and J lost 2 bases, with 10 bases between them. The germline gives CDR1 SGHVS, CDR2 FNYEAQ. The CDR3 DNA is TGTGCCAGCAGCTTAGCGTCAGGGACAAACACTGAAGCTTTCTTT. Translated, it gives CASSLASGTNTEAFF.

With regard to this clone: One junction end does not reproduce the germline sequence, and a read error may be involved. V is TRBV7-7 and J is TRBJ1-3; D remains unclear. The germline CDR1 and CDR2 sequences are SSHAT and FNYEAQ (reference sequence). The CDR3 runs 15 residues. CDR3 sequence: CASSLDLNPGNTIYF. Here the CDR3 DNA reads TGTGCTAGCAGCCTGGACCTTAACCCGGGGAACACCATATATTTT. Looking up the rest from reference TRBV7-7 and TRBJ1-3 gives the full variable domain: GAGVSQSPRYKVTKRGQDVTLRCDPISSHATLYWYQQALGQGPEFLTYFNYEAQPDKSGLPSDRFSAERPEGSISTLTIQRTEQRDSAMYRCASSLDLNPGNTIYFGEGSWLTVV.

This chain connects TRBV4-3 to TRBJ2-1; TRBD1 matches 9 bases. The CDR3 is 17 amino acids. Germline V gives CDR1 LGHNA, CDR2 YSLEER. V lost 3 bases and J lost 4; bases outside the gene matches: 10. The CDR3 reads CASSHAPGQGFYNEQFF. The CDR3 DNA is TGCGCCAGCAGCCATGCACCCGGACAGGGGTTTTACAATGAGCAGTTCTTC.

V is TRBV7-9 and J is TRBJ2-3; either TRBD1 or TRBD2 may fit D (5 bases each). CDR1 and CDR2 (germline): SEHNR, FQNEAQ (reference sequence). Deletions cut 0 bases from V and 2 bases from J, with 6 bases between. CDR3 length: 14 residues. The CDR3 DNA is TGTGCCAGCAGCTTAGCGGGGGTCACAGATACGCAGTATTTT. Amino acids: CASSLAGVTDTQYF.

The rearrangement joins TRBV7-2 to TRBJ1-3; D may be TRBD1 (5 bases). In germline, CDR1 is SGHTA, CDR2 FQGNSA. The CDR3 extends over 14 amino acids. Deletions cut 5 bases from V and 8 bases from J, with 16 bases between. CDR3 in amino acids: CASSGRVGTDTIYF. The DNA for the CDR3 is TGTGCCAGCAGCGGCAGGGTGGGAACGGACACCATATATTTT.

The rearrangement joins TRBV6-5 to TRBJ1-1; weak D call: TRBD1 (6 bases). V was pared by 6 bases and J by 3 bases, with 14 bases between. Germline-derived CDR1 and CDR2 are MNHEY and SVGAGI. The CDR3 has 14 amino acids. This CDR3 reads CASRITGRDTEAFF. The CDR3 nucleotides are TGTGCCAGCAGGATTACAGGGCGTGACACTGAAGCTTTCTTT.

The gene calls are TRBV2 and TRBJ2-3, with D unclear. Germline CDR1 and CDR2: SNHLY and FYNNEI. The CDR3 totals 13 residues. V dropped 3 bases and J dropped 4 bases, with 8 bases sitting between them. The CDR3, as DNA: TGTGCCAGCAGTGACACGTTACCAGATACGCAGTATTTT. Residues: CASSDTLPDTQYF. Using reference TRBV2 and TRBJ2-3 for the parts outside the CDR3, the full variable domain is EPEVTQTPSHQVTQMGQEVILRCVPISNHLYFYWYRQILGQKVEFLVSFYNNEISEKSEIFDDQFSVERPDGSNFTLKIRSTKLEDSAMYFCASSDTLPDTQYFGPGTRLTVL.